Listed below are T cell receptor beta chains from one sample, sequenced in a study of T cell repertoires in cytomegalovirus infection. TCRdb analysed the reads with MiXCR anew, one entry per CDR3 protein. The sample holds more than 50,000 distinct CDR3 sequences, around 30% seen once. These receptors' targets are unknown. What was sequenced was PBMCs, sequenced either directly or after in vitro stimulation (not recorded which). The source of these receptors is a human donor in good health (CMV status not recorded). Some clones in this sample may be carry-over from other donors' samples. CDR3s include the opening cysteine and the closing phenylalanine or tryptophan. A D gene is named only where the DNA matches it firmly. The size field is filled for only some rows; it gives once, few, many or a size class.

v_gene	abundance	j_gene	d_gene	len	CDR3nt	CDR3aa
TRBV7-9	few	TRBJ2-1	TRBD2	16	TGTGCCAGCAGCTACCCTACTAGCGGGACCTACAATGAGCAGTTCTTC	CASSYPTSGTYNEQFF
TRBV7-2	many	TRBJ1-1	NA	13	TGTGCCAGCAGCACCCAGGGTGACACTGAAGCTTTCTTT	CASSTQGDTEAFF
TRBV5-1	NA	TRBJ2-7	TRBD1	14	TGCGCCAGCAGCTTGGGACAGGGGGCCGACGAGCAGTACTTC	CASSLGQGADEQYF
TRBV7-2	few	TRBJ2-1	NA	16	TGTGCCAGCAGCTTAGGCAGGTCGAGCTCCTACAATGAGCAGTTCTTC	CASSLGRSSSYNEQFF
TRBV20-1	NA	TRBJ2-1	TRBD2	15	TGCAGTGCTAGAGGCAGTAGCGGGAGTCCGAATGAGCAGTTCTTC	CSARGSSGSPNEQFF
TRBV7-6	many	TRBJ2-3	NA	13	TGTGCCAGCAGCCTCTACAGGGCGGATACGCAGTATTTT	CASSLYRADTQYF
TRBV5-5	NA	TRBJ2-3	NA	16	TGTGCCAGCAGCTCTGGGACTCATAGGGGCACAGATACGCAGTATTTT	CASSSGTHRGTDTQYF
TRBV28	few	TRBJ1-2	TRBD1	14	TGTGCCAGCAGTCCTAGGGGACAGGTCTATGGCTACACCTTC	CASSPRGQVYGYTF
TRBV4-3	NA	TRBJ1-5	NA	15	TGCGCCAGCAGCTACGTAGCGGGGGGCAATCAGCCCCAGCATTTT	CASSYVAGGNQPQHF
TRBV29-1	few	TRBJ1-1	NA	12	TGCAGCGTTGGACAGGACTACACTGAAGCTTTCTTT	CSVGQDYTEAFF
TRBV6-2/TRBV6-3	NA	TRBJ2-2	NA	15	TGTGCCAGCAGTTATAGTGCCCTAGAAAGCGGGGAGCTGTTTTTT	CASSYSALESGELFF
TRBV20-1	NA	TRBJ2-3	NA	14	TGCAGTGCACCCTATGGAGGATCTACCAATACGCAGTATTTT	CSAPYGGSTNTQYF
TRBV27	few	TRBJ2-2	NA	15	TGTGCCAGCGGGCGGGGACCCTGGAACACCGGGGAGCTGTTTTTT	CASGRGPWNTGELFF
TRBV12-3/TRBV12-4	few	TRBJ1-3	NA	14	TGTGCCAGCAGTTTATGGGGACAAGGAAACACCATATATTTT	CASSLWGQGNTIYF
TRBV7-8	NA	TRBJ1-2	TRBD1	16	TGTGCCAGCAGCCTTGATCCGGGACAGCGTGGCTATGGCTACACCTTC	CASSLDPGQRGYGYTF
TRBV7-2	few	TRBJ1-1	NA	12	TGTGCCAGCAGCTTACTCGGGACACTAGCTTTCTTT	CASSLLGTLAFF
TRBV7-4	few	TRBJ2-1	NA	16	TGTGCCAGCAGCCAACCGCCCGGACAAGAGTACAATGAGCAGTTCTTC	CASSQPPGQEYNEQFF
TRBV10-2	few	TRBJ2-5	NA	13	TGCGCCAGCAGTGAAGGGCTCGAAGAGACCCAGTACTTC	CASSEGLEETQYF
TRBV5-6	NA	TRBJ1-1	NA	11	TGTGCCAGCAGCTTCGTCACTGAAGCTTTCTTT	CASSFVTEAFF
TRBV19	NA	TRBJ2-7	TRBD2	14	TGTGCCAGTAGTCCGGGGACTAGCGTGAACGAGCAGTACTTC	CASSPGTSVNEQYF
TRBV29-1	few	TRBJ1-2	NA	13	TGCAGCGTTGTTAAGCGGGCGCGGGATGGCTACACCTTC	CSVVKRARDGYTF
TRBV5-1	NA	TRBJ1-1	NA	15	TGCGCCAGCAGCTTGGCCTTCCCGGGAGGGACTGAAGCTTTCTTT	CASSLAFPGGTEAFF
TRBV7-9	NA	TRBJ1-1	NA	16	TGTGCCAGCAGCTTATCACAGGGTATAAGGGACACTGAAGCTTTCTTT	CASSLSQGIRDTEAFF
TRBV7-2	many	TRBJ1-1	NA	14	TGTGCCAGCAGCCAAAGGGGCGTCGTCGGTTTCCCTTTCTTT	CASSQRGVVGFPFF
TRBV7-2	many	TRBJ1-2	NA	14	TGTGCCAGCAGCTTCGCAGGGCTGACTCCTGGCTACACCTTC	CASSFAGLTPGYTF
TRBV7-2	many	TRBJ2-1	TRBD1	14	TGTGCCAGCAGCGCCCCGGGACAGGTCAATGAGCAGTTCTTC	CASSAPGQVNEQFF
TRBV6-1	NA	TRBJ2-7	NA	13	TGTGCCAGCTCTGTTCCCCCTGGGGCCAAGCAGTACTTC	CASSVPPGAKQYF
TRBV6-1	NA	TRBJ2-3	TRBD2	18	TGTGCCACTCCACGGGGGACCTCTGGGGGAGGGGACACAGATACGCAGTATTTT	CATPRGTSGGGDTDTQYF
TRBV20-1	NA	TRBJ2-2	NA	15	TGCAGTGCTAGAGACAGCAGAACTAACACCGGGGAGCTGTTTTTT	CSARDSRTNTGELFF
TRBV6-5	many	TRBJ2-3	TRBD2	18	TGTGCCAGCAGTTACTCGGCGGGGGGCTCTAGCGGGAGGGGCACGCAGTATTTT	CASSYSAGGSSGRGTQYF
TRBV24-1	few	TRBJ2-6	NA	13	TGTGCCACGTTCCGCTCTGGGGCCAACGTCCTGACTTTC	CATFRSGANVLTF
TRBV5-4	NA	TRBJ2-2	NA	16	TGTGCCAGCAGCCAGGGACTCCTCGTTCAAACCGGGGAGCTGTTTTTT	CASSQGLLVQTGELFF
TRBV3-1	few	TRBJ2-7	NA	12	TGTGCCAGCAGCCAATTCTACCACGAGCAGTACTTC	CASSQFYHEQYF
TRBV5-6	few	TRBJ2-1	NA	14	TGTGCCAGCAGCTTGGGATTAAATGGCAATGAGCAGTTCTTC	CASSLGLNGNEQFF
TRBV4-1	NA	TRBJ1-1	TRBD1	15	TGCGCCAGCAGTTCGACAGGGGCTTTGAGCACTGAAGCTTTCTTT	CASSSTGALSTEAFF
TRBV4-3	NA	TRBJ1-6	NA	14	TGCGCCAGCAGCCAAGATCGAACAGGTTCTCCCCTCCACTTT	CASSQDRTGSPLHF
TRBV7-8	NA	TRBJ2-1	TRBD2	14	TGTGCCAGCAGCTCTAGCGGGGGGGCCGTTGAGCAGTTCTTC	CASSSSGGAVEQFF
TRBV19	NA	TRBJ1-6	NA	16	TGTGCCAGTAGTACCTCAGGGGTGAGCTCCGGTTCACCCCTCCACTTT	CASSTSGVSSGSPLHF
TRBV7-9	NA	TRBJ1-2	NA	13	TGTGCCAGCACCCCGGGGCGGAACTATGGCTACACCTTC	CASTPGRNYGYTF
TRBV6-2/TRBV6-3	many	TRBJ1-1	NA	16	TGTGCCAGCAGTTACTCCTCCCCGGCCATGAACACTGAAGCTTTCTTT	CASSYSSPAMNTEAFF
TRBV7-2	many	TRBJ2-7	TRBD2	17	TGTGCCAGCAGCTCCCGAAGGGGGGGGACTAGCGACTACGAGCAGTACTTC	CASSSRRGGTSDYEQYF
TRBV11-2	few	TRBJ2-2	TRBD2	15	TGTGCCAGCAGCACCTATAGCGGGAGCACCGGGGAGCTGTTTTTT	CASSTYSGSTGELFF
TRBV20-1	many	TRBJ2-7	NA	11	TGCAGTGCTAGAGATACGTACGAGCAGTACTTC	CSARDTYEQYF
TRBV5-6	few	TRBJ2-3	NA	14	TGTGCCAGCAGCTTTGACATTAGCACAGATACGCAGTATTTT	CASSFDISTDTQYF
TRBV19	few	TRBJ2-7	NA	14	TGTGCCAGTAGTAGAAGACAGGCGGGCTACGAGCAGTACTTC	CASSRRQAGYEQYF
TRBV6-5	NA	TRBJ2-1	NA	17	TGTGCCAGCAGTTACTGGGACTCCTGGGGGGCCTACAATGAGCAGTTCTTC	CASSYWDSWGAYNEQFF
TRBV7-2	few	TRBJ1-4	NA	15	TGTGCCAGCAGCTTATCGACAGCCCTTAATGAAAAACTGTTTTTT	CASSLSTALNEKLFF
TRBV10-3	NA	TRBJ2-1	NA	11	TGTGCCATCAGTCAGGGAAATGAGCAGTTCTTC	CAISQGNEQFF
TRBV7-6	few	TRBJ2-2	TRBD2	15	TGTGCCAGCAGCCTTCTAGCGGGAGGCCCCGGGGAGCTGTTTTTT	CASSLLAGGPGELFF
TRBV4-1	NA	TRBJ2-5	NA	13	TGCGCCAGCAGCCCAAACATACAAGAGACCCAGTACTTC	CASSPNIQETQYF
TRBV10-3	many	TRBJ2-2	NA	15	TGTGCCATCAGTGACAGGGGTCCTTACACCGGGGAGCTGTTTTTT	CAISDRGPYTGELFF
TRBV11-2	many	TRBJ2-1	NA	15	TGTGCCAGCAGCTCGGGTGAAAATGGATACAATGAGCAGTTCTTC	CASSSGENGYNEQFF
TRBV12-5	NA	TRBJ2-1	TRBD2	15	TGTGCTAGTGGTTTTATCGAGCGGGAGGGGGGTGAGCAGTTCTTC	CASGFIEREGGEQFF
TRBV2	NA	TRBJ2-6	NA	13	TGTGCCAGCATTAAGCCTGGGGCCAACGTCCTGACTTTC	CASIKPGANVLTF
TRBV7-2	many	TRBJ2-5	TRBD2	14	TGTGCCAGCAGCTTAAGACTAGCCGAAGAGACCCAGTACTTC	CASSLRLAEETQYF
TRBV6-2/TRBV6-3	few	TRBJ2-7	NA	14	TGTGCCAGCAGACAAATAGGGACTTTATACGAGCAGTACTTC	CASRQIGTLYEQYF
TRBV11-2	NA	TRBJ1-2	NA	16	TGTGCCAGCTCCGTACCTACAGGGAACAACTATTACGGCTACACCTTC	CASSVPTGNNYYGYTF
TRBV18	NA	TRBJ1-1	NA	13	TGTGCCAGCTCACCCCCAGGCAACACTGAAGCTTTCTTT	CASSPPGNTEAFF
TRBV19	many	TRBJ1-5	TRBD1	13	TGTGCCACCCAGGGGGGGGGGAATCAGCCCCAGCATTTT	CATQGGGNQPQHF
TRBV20-1	NA	TRBJ2-1	NA	12	TGCAGTGCTTCGGGATCCTACAATGAGCAGTTCTTC	CSASGSYNEQFF